A single T cell receptor beta chain is shown here with its context. This clone's antigen is unknown. The input lacks base qualities; no much larger clone sits a single base away. This specimen comes from a study of OX40 agonist ivuxolimab in advanced cancers. As for the study more broadly: Ivuxolimab was an agonistic, fully human IgG2 monoclonal antibody directed against OX40 (CD134), a costimulatory receptor. Intravenous ivuxolimab was administered to patients every 2 weeks at six dose levels: 0.01, 0.1, 0.3, 1.5, 3 and 10 mg/kg. Of the approximately 50 dose-escalation patients, hepatocellular carcinoma was present in about 20, melanoma in roughly 15, renal cell carcinoma in 9 and head and neck cancer in 9. A male proportion of around 80% and a mean age of approximately 60 years, ranging from about 20 to 85, were recorded for the dose-escalation cohort. Prior anti-PD-1, anti-PD-L1 or anti-CTLA-4 therapy was permitted, and 40% of dose-escalation patients had received checkpoint inhibitors. Three dose-escalation patients achieved partial responses, one with hepatocellular carcinoma and two with cutaneous melanoma. The point of sequencing TCRbeta in the periphery was to test whether ivuxolimab changed TCR sequence diversity and drove clonal T-cell expansion. The paper describes the monotherapy dose-escalation part (N = 52 patients) of the phase I trial of ivuxolimab. The study at large found these results: Low levels of normalized T-cell clonal expansion were also shown by some nonresponding patients. After ivuxolimab, CD8+ T cells had more expanded clones than CD4+ T cells on average. The antigen specificity of the peripheral T cells that underwent clonal expansion was not determined. At doses from 0.1 to 3.0 mg/kg, clonal expansion was seen in both CD4+ and CD8+ blood T cells between baseline and week 6. In partial responders in the 0.1-3.0 mg/kg groups, normalized peripheral clonal expansion was found to be among the lowest, especially among CD8+ T cells.

To sequence the TCRbeta CDR3 region, genomic DNA was isolated from the sorted cells. TCRbeta CDR3 regions were sequenced using the immunoSEQ Assay. Not all clones reach the TCRdb copy of this immuneACCESS table, which keeps in-frame sequences only. Checked studies attribute under half of the gap to unresolved V genes and leave the rest unexplained. Counted in this sample were about 98,000 clones; approximately 93% of them appeared once. The ten top clones hold 0.2% to 0.3% of the sample. Trimming accounts for 5 bases at V and 3 bases at J, while the number of junction bases matched to no gene is 10. The germline V gene provides CDR1 MDHEN and CDR2 SYDVKM. CDR3 length: 16 amino acids, cysteine to phenylalanine. CDR3 DNA only is kept here, 48 bases in frame from base 1. The trial excluded patients who had a history of autoimmune disease or who were on systemic immunosuppression. In every dose cohort, peripheral blood was drawn for TCR sequencing at baseline, cycle 4 day 1, and cycle 7 day 1. The samples were taken from a phase I, first-in-human, multicenter, open-label dose-escalation trial of ivuxolimab. Adults with locally advanced or metastatic head and neck squamous cell, hepatocellular, melanoma or renal cell carcinoma were enrolled in the trial. Before TCR sequencing, CD4+ T cells and CD8+ T cells from peripheral blood were sorted into separate populations.

Material: CD4+ or CD8+ T cells sorted from blood, obtained in a trial of the OX40 agonist ivuxolimab. The sequence came from an adult with an advanced solid tumor such as melanoma, head and neck, liver or kidney cancer. The chain is encoded by TRBV28 joined to TRBJ1-5, and TRBD1 aligns with 7 junction nucleotides. The DNA reads TGTGCCAGCAGTCCGTCCCTCAGGGGGGACAATCAGCCCCAGCATTTT. This gives the protein CASSPSLRGDNQPQHF.